The 15 T cell receptor beta chains below all came from one sample that was sequenced in a study of sequential checkpoint blockade in melanoma. Noted treatment: randomized to nivolumab then ipilimumab (arm A) or the reverse (arm B). The repertoire was sequenced with immunoSEQ multiplex PCR; TCRdb's copy has only in-frame clones and lacks some. This sample has 9,500 to 15,000 clones, with 26% found just once. The specimen was tumor tissue (inferred from file names), collected from a patient given nivolumab and ipilimumab in sequence. The receptors come from a human donor with melanoma.

This clone was counted only a few times. The chain carries TRBV6-8 and TRBJ2-5, with D possibly matching TRBD2 (5 bases). CDR1 and CDR2 from the germline V gene are MNHGY and SAAAGT. The ends were cut back, 2 bases at V and 0 bases at J, with 10 bases in the middle. This CDR3 is 15 amino acids long. CDR3 bases: TGTGCCAGCAGTTACCGGCGGGTGTACCAAGAGACCCAGTACTTC. As protein: CASSYRRVYQETQYF.

This clone has a handful of counts. The chain recombines TRBV11-3 with TRBJ1-1, with D perhaps matching TRBD1 (5 bases). CDR3 length equals 14 residues. V lost 5 bases and J 1 base, leaving 11 bases between the germline ends. Looked up from germline, CDR1 is SGHNT and CDR2 is YENEEA. CDR3 sequence (DNA): TGTGCCAGCAGCCCGGGACGGGCGAACACTGAAGCTTTCTTT. This encodes CASSPGRANTEAFF.

This chain's CDR3 is CASSAIRGGTETQYF. CDR3 nucleotides: TGTGCCAGCAGCGCAATCCGGGGGGGCACGGAGACCCAGTACTTC. J is TRBJ2-5 and V is TRBV28; TRBD2 matches at 8 bases. Germline V gene data show CDR1 as MDHEN and CDR2 as SYDVKM. This CDR3 contains 15 residues. V lost 6 bases to trimming and J lost 5 bases; unmatched junction nucleotides: 11.

This clone was detected a few times. This chain links TRBV27 with TRBJ2-5; TRBD2 aligns across 8 bases. V was clipped by 3 bases and J by 5 bases; unmatched bases: 11. The CDR3 length is 16 residues. The germline gives CDR1 MNHEY, CDR2 SMNVEV (reference sequence). CDR3 region: CASSLGRGGPGETQYF. CDR3 coding DNA: TGTGCCAGCAGTTTGGGTCGGGGGGGGCCGGGGGAGACCCAGTACTTC.

In its sample, this clone was seen a few times. The rearrangement uses TRBV6-8 and TRBJ1-2; 7 nucleotides align to TRBD1. Trimming cost V 6 bases and J 6 bases; bases outside gene matches: 7. The CDR3 consists of 13 residues. The germline V gene has CDR1 MNHGY and CDR2 SAAAGT. DNA for the CDR3: TGTGCCAGCAGGTCGGGACAGTTACATGGCTACACCTTC. Protein: CASRSGQLHGYTF.

The chain is built from TRBV10-1 and TRBJ2-7, with D unresolved. This CDR3 region has 13 residues. Germline CDR1 is WNHNN and CDR2 is SYGVQD (reference sequence). The V end was cut by 1 base, the J end by 5 bases, with 9 bases between. The CDR3 sequence is CASSEFLGNEQYF. CDR3 nucleotides: TGCGCCAGCAGTGAGTTTTTAGGGAACGAGCAGTACTTC.

This clone was recorded many times. The CDR3: CASIPGQAPGEAFF. The CDR3, as DNA: TGTGCCAGCATACCGGGACAGGCTCCGGGTGAAGCTTTCTTT. The gene calls are TRBV6-8 and TRBJ1-1; 8 bases agree with TRBD1. Germline V gives CDR1 MNHGY, CDR2 SAAAGT. CDR3 length: 14 residues. Trimming took 7 bases from V and 7 from J; bases not matched to a gene: 11.

This clone showed up just a few times. The chain uses TRBV15 and TRBJ1-2; 11 nucleotides align to TRBD1. J lost 5 bases, V lost 0 bases, and 2 bases had no gene match. This CDR3 has 15 amino acids. Germline values: CDR1 LNHNV, CDR2 YYDKDF (reference sequence). Here the CDR3 DNA reads TGTGCCACCAGCAGAGAAGGACAGGGGGCGTATGGCTACACCTTC. Translated, it gives CATSREGQGAYGYTF.

V gene TRBV29-1 combines with J gene TRBJ1-1; perhaps TRBD1 as D (5 bases). V was pared by 6 bases and J by 4 bases, with 15 bases between. Germline CDR1 SQVTM, CDR2 ANQGSEA. The CDR3 extends over 13 amino acids. The chain's CDR3 is CSVNRGRGTEAFF. CDR3 bases: TGCAGCGTCAACAGAGGGAGGGGCACTGAAGCTTTCTTT.

This clone occurred a few times. This chain links TRBV6-8 with TRBJ2-1; TRBD1 agrees at 7 bases. The CDR3 has 16 amino acids. Germline V lookup: CDR1 MNHGY, CDR2 SAAAGT. V lost 0 bases, J lost 0 bases, and 2 bases stayed unmatched. Written as DNA, the CDR3 is TGTGCCAGCAGTTACTCTTGGGACAGCTCCTACAATGAGCAGTTCTTC. Translated: CASSYSWDSSYNEQFF.

This clone was found a few times. Mismatch with germline at one junction end may stem from a read error. The rearrangement joins TRBV6-8 to TRBJ2-3; unclear D gene. This CDR3 region has 13 residues. The germline gives CDR1 MNHGY, CDR2 SAAAGT. Here the CDR3 reads CAISFPNTDTQYF. The DNA for the CDR3 is TGTGCCATCAGTTTTCCTAACACAGATACGCAGTATTTT.

This clone was observed a handful of times. The chain carries TRBV9 and TRBJ1-5; perhaps TRBD1 as D (5 bases). The CDR3 has 12 amino acids. Trimming removed 6 bases from V and 4 bases from J, with 8 bases in between. The germline gives CDR1 SGDLS, CDR2 YYNGEE. In DNA, the CDR3 is TGTGCCAGCATGGGGGAGAATCAGCCCCAGCATTTT. It is translated as CASMGENQPQHF.

This clone showed up just a few times. The CDR3 reads CATSSLIPGQGDGYTF. In nucleotides, the CDR3 is TGTGCCACCAGCAGTCTCATCCCGGGACAAGGAGATGGCTACACCTTC. The gene calls are TRBV15 and TRBJ1-2, with D maybe TRBD1 (6 bases). The germline V gene encodes CDR1 LNHNV and CDR2 YYDKDF (reference sequence). The V and J ends lost 3 bases and 6 bases respectively, with 20 bases between them. The CDR3 runs 16 residues. The full variable domain, in which reference TRBV15 and TRBJ1-2 provide the parts outside the CDR3, is DAMVIQNPRYQVTQFGKPVTLSCSQTLNHNVMYWYQQKSSQAPKLLFHYYDKDFNNEADTPDNFQSRRPNTSFCFLDIRSPGLGDTAMYLCATSSLIPGQGDGYTFGSGTRLTVV.

This clone appeared a few times. The V call is TRBV11-3, the J call TRBJ2-7; D could derive from TRBD1 or TRBD2 (5 bases each). Looked up from germline, CDR1 is SGHNT and CDR2 is YENEEA. V shed 3 bases and J shed 4 bases, with 19 bases lying between them. The CDR3 covers 16 residues. DNA of the CDR3: TGTGCCAGCAGCTTGGTGTTGGGGGTTGGCGATTACGAGCAGTACTTC. This encodes CASSLVLGVGDYEQYF.

This clone was detected ten times or more. This chain uses TRBV5-1 with TRBJ2-1, with TRBD1 matching 9 bases. This CDR3 contains 16 residues. The germline V gene has CDR1 SGHRS and CDR2 YFSETQ. With V trimmed by 0 bases and J by 3 bases, 4 bases remained unmatched. CDR3 DNA sequence: TGCGCCAGCAGCTTGGACTCGGACAGGGGCTACAATGAGCAGTTCTTC. Protein: CASSLDSDRGYNEQFF.